These 9 T cell receptor beta chains originate from one sample sequenced in a study of T cell responses to AZD1222 COVID-19 vaccine. Assay used: immunoSEQ multiplex PCR; TCRdb lists only in-frame clones, some missing. The profile shows 140,000 or so clones, approximately 89% of them singletons. This sample comprised peripheral blood, obtained 28 days after the second AZD1222 dose. All receptors derive from an adult who received the AZD1222 COVID-19 vaccine.

V usage is TRBV18 and J usage is TRBJ1-1; D gene unclear. The germline CDR1 and CDR2 sequences are KGHSH and LQKENI. The CDR3 sequence is 14 residues long. Trimming removed 2 bases at V and 5 bases at J, with 12 bases between. The CDR3 loop is CASSPGWGETEAFF. The CDR3 nucleotides are TGTGCCAGCTCACCAGGGTGGGGTGAAACTGAAGCTTTCTTT.

The rearrangement links TRBV4-3 to TRBJ2-1; no reliable D call. The CDR3 length is 14 residues. V lost 0 bases and J 7 bases, leaving 10 bases between the germline ends. CDR1 and CDR2 (germline): LGHNA, YSLEER. CDR3 residues: CASSQDLQLNEQFF. Written as DNA, the CDR3 is TGCGCCAGCAGCCAAGATCTACAGCTAAATGAGCAGTTCTTC.

The chain joins TRBV7-2 to TRBJ1-6; D is unclear. Germline V gene sequence: CDR1 SGHTA, CDR2 FQGNSA. This CDR3 is 13 amino acids long. V gave up 7 bases and J gave up 6 bases, with 10 bases separating them. DNA for the CDR3: TGTGCCAGCAAAGCGTTGAGTAATTCACCCCTCCACTTT. Its translation: CASKALSNSPLHF.

This clone was found a few times. The chain recombines TRBV9 with TRBJ2-6; 7 bases fit TRBD2. Germline V lookup: CDR1 SGDLS, CDR2 YYNGEE. There are 18 residues in the CDR3. J lost 0 bases, V lost 3 bases, and 9 bases had no gene match. The CDR3 sequence: CASSGNQRGHSGANVLTF. DNA of the CDR3: TGTGCCAGCAGCGGTAATCAGCGGGGTCACTCTGGGGCCAACGTCCTGACTTTC.

V and J are TRBV10-3 and TRBJ2-7; D gene uncertain. CDR1 is ENHRY and CDR2 is SYGVKD in the germline V gene. Trimming pared 2 bases from V and 5 bases from J, leaving 13 bases between. CDR3 length equals 14 residues. CDR3: CAISEDNGPHEQYF. The CDR3 region has the DNA TGTGCCATCAGTGAGGACAACGGACCCCACGAGCAGTACTTC.

The chain has TRBV7-2 and TRBJ2-1; TRBD2 matches at 12 bases. CDR1 and CDR2 (germline): SGHTA, FQGNSA. CDR3 length equals 15 residues. The J segment lost 6 bases and the V segment lost 5 bases, leaving 5 bases of the junction unmatched. CDR3 sequence: CASSETSGSGNEQFF. The DNA of the CDR3 is TGTGCCAGCAGCGAGACTAGCGGGAGTGGCAATGAGCAGTTCTTC.

This sequence joins TRBV10-3 and TRBJ1-4; D perhaps matches TRBD1 (6 bases). Looked up from germline, CDR1 is ENHRY and CDR2 is SYGVKD. This CDR3 region has 20 residues. V lost 3 bases and J lost 0, with 23 bases in between. The CDR3, as DNA: TGTGCCATCAGTGACAGCGGGGGACACGGTCCTATTGCAACTAATGAAAAACTGTTTTTT. It translates to CAISDSGGHGPIATNEKLFF.

The chain carries TRBV9 and TRBJ2-3, with D possibly called TRBD1 or TRBD2 (5 bases each). The CDR3 contains 17 residues. The V gene lost 3 bases and the J gene lost 2 bases, with 19 bases spanning the gap. Germline-derived CDR1 and CDR2 are SGDLS and YYNGEE. CDR3 in DNA: TGTGCCAGCAGCGCCCTGGAAGTTGGGGGATACACAGATACGCAGTATTTT. Translating gives CASSALEVGGYTDTQYF.

The chain couples TRBV4-3 to TRBJ2-3; D could derive from TRBD1 or TRBD2 (5 bases each). Between the trimmed V and J ends, which lost 1 base and 0 bases, there was a span of 11 bases. Germline loops: CDR1 LGHNA, CDR2 YSLEER. The CDR3 has 16 residues. CDR3 DNA: TGCGCCAGCAGCCAAGGGGGGACGGTGAGCACAGATACGCAGTATTTT. Encoded protein: CASSQGGTVSTDTQYF.